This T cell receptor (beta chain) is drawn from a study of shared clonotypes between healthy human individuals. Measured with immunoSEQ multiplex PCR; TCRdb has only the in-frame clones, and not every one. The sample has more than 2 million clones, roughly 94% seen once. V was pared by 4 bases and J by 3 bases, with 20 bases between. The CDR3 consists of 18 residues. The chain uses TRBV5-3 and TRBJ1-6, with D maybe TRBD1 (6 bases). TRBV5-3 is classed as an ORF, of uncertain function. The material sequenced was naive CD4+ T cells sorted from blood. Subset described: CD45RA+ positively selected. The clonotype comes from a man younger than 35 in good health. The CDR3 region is CARSPFETGVNYNSPLHF. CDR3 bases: TGTGCCAGAAGCCCTTTCGAGACAGGCGTAAACTATAATTCACCCCTCCACTTT.